Below are 28 T cell receptor beta chains sequenced from a single sample in a study of blood T cell repertoires in COVID-19. The method was immunoSEQ multiplex PCR; TCRdb's version includes in-frame clones alone and lacks a portion of them. The sample contains about 230,000 clones, roughly 79% of which appear only once. What was sequenced was peripheral blood. Receptors originate from a woman older than 75 with COVID-19, enrolled during active disease.

The genes are TRBV3-1 (or the pseudogene TRBV3-2) and TRBJ2-5, with 7 bases identical to TRBD1. V dropped 6 bases and J dropped 1; count of bases not matched to a gene: 5. In germline, CDR1 is LGHDT, CDR2 YNNKEL (reference sequence). CDR3 size: 14 residues. The CDR3 DNA reads as TGTGCCAGCAGTGTTAGGACAGGCCAAGAGACCCAGTACTTC. This translates into CASSVRTGQETQYF.

This clone was recorded a few times. This chain joins TRBV11-2 and TRBJ2-1, with 10 nucleotides matching TRBD2. In germline, CDR1 is SGHAT, CDR2 FQNNGV. J lost 4 bases, V lost 4 bases, and 1 base had no gene match. This CDR3 has 14 amino acids. The CDR3 DNA follows: TGTGCCAGCAGCTCGACTAGCGGGTACAATGAGCAGTTCTTC. Protein: CASSSTSGYNEQFF.

This chain connects TRBV27 to TRBJ1-4; 9 bases fit TRBD1. Germline CDR1 reads MNHEY; CDR2 reads SMNVEV (reference sequence). The junction had 9 bases not matched to a gene; V was cut back by 6 bases and J by 7 bases. This CDR3 is 15 amino acids long. The CDR3 spells CASRLGQGHFEKLFF. The CDR3 nucleotides read TGTGCCAGCAGATTGGGACAGGGTCATTTTGAAAAACTGTTTTTT.

Only a few counts were recorded for this clone. The chain joins TRBV28 to TRBJ1-5; D gene uncertain. V lost 3 bases, J lost 1 base, and 13 bases lay in between. This CDR3 is built from 16 residues. Germline CDR1 reads MDHEN; CDR2 reads SYDVKM. The CDR3 DNA follows: TGTGCCAGCAGTTTGGTGAGTCACAGAAGCAATCAGCCCCAGCATTTT. Its translation: CASSLVSHRSNQPQHF.

The chain recombines TRBV18 with TRBJ1-5; 7 bases align to TRBD1. The CDR3 extends over 13 amino acids. Losses at the gene ends were 5 bases for V and 5 bases for J; bases not matched to a gene: 3. Germline CDR1 reads KGHSH; CDR2 reads LQKENI. The CDR3: CASSLDRDQPQHF. The DNA of the CDR3 is TGTGCCAGCTCATTAGACAGGGATCAGCCCCAGCATTTT. The full variable domain, rest sourced from reference TRBV18 and TRBJ1-5, is NAGVMQNPRHLVRRRGQEARLRCSPMKGHSHVYWYRQLPEEGLKFMVYLQKENIIDESGMPKERFSAEFPKEGPSILRIQQVVRGDSAAYFCASSLDRDQPQHFGDGTRLSIL.

The V gene is TRBV5-1, the J gene TRBJ1-1, with a weak D call TRBD1 (5 bases). Germline values: CDR1 SGHRS, CDR2 YFSETQ. Trimming shortened V by 4 bases and J by 2 bases, and 12 bases separated the two germline ends. CDR3 length equals 14 residues. Written as DNA, the CDR3 is TGCGCCAGCAGCCAGCAGGGCCAAAACACTGAAGCTTTCTTT. It yields the protein CASSQQGQNTEAFF.

The chain employs TRBV10-3 and TRBJ2-1, with 13 bases identical to TRBD2. CDR1 and CDR2 from the germline V gene are ENHRY and SYGVKD. The CDR3 totals 17 residues. Trimming cost V 0 bases and J 8 bases; bases outside gene matches: 7. CDR3 sequence: CAISESILAGGQDEQFF. CDR3 DNA sequence: TGTGCCATCAGTGAGTCGATACTAGCGGGGGGGCAGGATGAGCAGTTCTTC.

The rearrangement uses TRBV27 and TRBJ1-2; no definite D call. The CDR3 contains 12 residues. Deletions cut 11 bases from V and 3 bases from J, with 13 bases between. CDR1 is MNHEY and CDR2 is SMNVEV in the germline V gene (reference sequence). CDR3 sequence: CAAHGPHYGYTF. Here the CDR3 DNA reads TGTGCCGCACATGGGCCTCACTATGGCTACACCTTC.

The chain carries TRBV9 and TRBJ1-3; 7 positions match TRBD1. The CDR3 has 19 amino acids. Per germline, CDR1 SGDLS and CDR2 YYNGEE. Germline trimming cut 0 bases from V and 3 bases from J; bases unmatched to any gene: 15. CDR3 residues: CASSVEGDSIGPYGNTIYF. The CDR3 DNA reads as TGTGCCAGCAGCGTAGAGGGGGACAGTATAGGGCCTTATGGAAACACCATATATTTT.

J is TRBJ2-7 and V is TRBV6-5, with 7 positions matching TRBD1. The CDR3 is 15 residues long. V was clipped by 6 bases and J by 1 base; unmatched bases: 9. Germline V gene data show CDR1 as MNHEY and CDR2 as SVGAGI. The CDR3 loop reads CASSLRDSLSYEQYF. CDR3 sequence (DNA): TGTGCCAGCAGCCTCCGGGACAGCCTTTCCTACGAGCAGTACTTC.

The chain combines TRBV7-9 with TRBJ1-2; 8 bases align to TRBD1. The junction had 3 bases not matched to a gene; V was cut back by 2 bases and J by 4 bases. Per germline, CDR1 SEHNR and CDR2 FQNEAQ (reference sequence). The CDR3 sequence is 14 residues long. In DNA form, the CDR3 reads TGTGCCAGCAGCTTACCTACAGGGGGCTATGGCTACACCTTC. Residues: CASSLPTGGYGYTF.

The CDR3 nucleotides are TGTGCCAGCAGTGCGGTCGGGAGGGCCCGACAAGAGACCCAGTACTTC. As protein: CASSAVGRARQETQYF. The chain employs TRBV2 and TRBJ2-5, with 8 bases lining up with TRBD2. This CDR3 contains 16 residues. Germline V CDR1 and CDR2: SNHLY, FYNNEI. Germline trimming cut 4 bases from V and 2 bases from J; bases unmatched to any gene: 9.

This sequence joins TRBV7-2 and TRBJ2-1, with 13 positions matching TRBD2. The CDR3 is made up of 16 amino acids. Germline assignment: CDR1 SGHTA and CDR2 FQGNSA. J was trimmed by 8 bases and V by 5 bases; bases with no gene match: 9. CDR3 DNA: TGTGCCAGCAGCGGGGGACTAGCGGGAAAAGGTTATGAGCAGTTCTTC. Translation gives CASSGGLAGKGYEQFF.

The V gene is TRBV3-1 (or the pseudogene TRBV3-2), the J gene TRBJ1-4, with D uncertain. V was trimmed by 4 bases and J by 8 bases, leaving 20 bases between them. The germline gives CDR1 LGHDT, CDR2 YNNKEL (reference sequence). This CDR3 has 16 amino acids. CDR3 residues: CASSLTTAGLIEKLFF. The CDR3, as DNA: TGTGCCAGCAGCCTTACCACAGCAGGTCTGATCGAAAAACTGTTTTTT.

About this clone: Its ends do not fully match the called genes, so a read error is possible. The rearrangement joins TRBV5-1 to TRBJ2-1; 10 bases are a match to TRBD1. The CDR3 has 16 residues. CDR1 and CDR2 from the germline V gene are SGHRS and YFSETQ. CDR3 sequence: CASTLGTGDSYNEQFF. DNA for the CDR3: TGCGCCAGCACCTTGGGGACAGGGGACTCCTACAATGAGCAGTTCTTC.

This clone has a single count. This chain connects TRBV5-8 to TRBJ1-1, with D hard to call. Germline V gene sequence: CDR1 SGHTS, CDR2 YDEGEE. V was trimmed by 2 bases and J by 2 bases, leaving 16 bases between them. The CDR3 spans 16 residues. CDR3: CASSFPLVDSNTEAFF. Written as DNA, the CDR3 is TGTGCCAGCAGCTTCCCCTTGGTGGATAGCAACACTGAAGCTTTCTTT.

The chain recombines TRBV10-3 with TRBJ1-1; D is uncertain. Deletions cut 5 bases from V and 1 base from J, with 8 bases between. Germline V gene sequence: CDR1 ENHRY, CDR2 SYGVKD. CDR3 length equals 13 residues. The CDR3: CAISRQANTEAFF. As DNA, the CDR3 is TGTGCCATCAGTCGGCAGGCGAACACTGAAGCTTTCTTT.

CDR3 loop: CASNPGTEAFF. For the CDR3, the DNA is TGTGCCAGCAACCCCGGGACTGAAGCTTTCTTT. V is TRBV28 and J is TRBJ1-1; D not certain. This CDR3 contains 11 residues. Germline CDR1 and CDR2: MDHEN and SYDVKM. V lost 7 bases and J 5 bases, leaving 8 bases between the germline ends. Full variable domain (remainder filled in from reference TRBV28 and TRBJ1-1): DVKVTQSSRYLVKRTGEKVFLECVQDMDHENMFWYRQDPGLGLRLIYFSYDVKMKEKGDIPEGYSVSREKKERFSLILESASTNQTSMYLCASNPGTEAFFGQGTRLTVV.

Only one count was recorded for this clone. V is TRBV18 and J is TRBJ1-2; the D is unclear. Germline V gene sequence: CDR1 KGHSH, CDR2 LQKENI. This CDR3 has 14 residues. Trimming stripped 3 bases from V and 0 bases from J, with 8 bases between. The CDR3 DNA is TGTGCCAGCTCACCGTCGAACACTAACTATGGCTACACCTTC. This translates into CASSPSNTNYGYTF.

This chain uses TRBV5-4 with TRBJ1-6, with 10 bases that match TRBD1. CDR1 and CDR2 from the germline V gene are SGHNT and YYREEE (reference sequence). J lost 10 bases, V lost 1 base, and 5 bases had no gene match. The CDR3 is made up of 15 amino acids. In nucleotides, the CDR3 is TGTGCCAGCAGCTTGTTTGACAGGGGGCAATCACCCCTCCACTTT. Translating it yields CASSLFDRGQSPLHF.

V and J are TRBV4-1 and TRBJ1-6; D unresolved. This CDR3 spans 16 amino acids. V lost 4 bases to trimming and J lost 4 bases, with 14 bases between them. From germline, CDR1 is MGHRA and CDR2 YSYEKL. The CDR3 loop reads CASSPRLERYNSPLHF. The CDR3 bases are TGCGCCAGCAGCCCACGACTGGAAAGATATAATTCACCCCTCCACTTT.

V gene TRBV10-1 combines with J gene TRBJ2-1; TRBD2 aligns across 7 bases. Germline V gene data show CDR1 as WNHNN and CDR2 as SYGVQD (reference sequence). The trim removed 8 bases at V and 7 bases at J, leaving 17 bases unmatched. This CDR3 spans 16 amino acids. The CDR3 loop is CASAATSTLSGNEQFF. CDR3 bases: TGCGCCAGCGCTGCGACTAGCACCCTTTCGGGTAATGAGCAGTTCTTC.

V is TRBV5-5 and J is TRBJ1-2, with TRBD1 matching 8 bases. J gave up 6 bases and V 4 bases, and 14 bases lay outside the gene matches. This CDR3 is built from 16 residues. Germline values: CDR1 SGHKS, CDR2 YYEKEE (reference sequence). The CDR3 region is CASSLRFQGARDGYTF. CDR3 nucleotides: TGTGCCAGCAGCCTGCGATTCCAGGGGGCGAGAGATGGCTACACCTTC.

CDR3 sequence: CATSRLAGGGNEQFF. CDR3 nucleotide sequence: TGTGCCACCAGCAGACTAGCGGGAGGAGGTAATGAGCAGTTCTTC. V is TRBV15 and J is TRBJ2-1, with 11 nucleotides matching TRBD2. V lost 2 bases to trimming and J lost 7 bases; unmatched junction nucleotides: 4. CDR1 and CDR2 (germline): LNHNV, YYDKDF (reference sequence). There are 15 residues in the CDR3.

The chain recombines TRBV30 with TRBJ2-7; TRBD2 agrees at 7 bases. Germline V gives CDR1 GTSNPN, CDR2 SVGIG (reference sequence). V dropped 0 bases and J dropped 3; count of bases not matched to a gene: 5. The CDR3 covers 14 residues. CDR3 bases: TGTGCCTGGAGTGTACAAAGCGGGAACTACGAGCAGTACTTC. Its translation is CAWSVQSGNYEQYF.

The chain uses TRBV5-1 and TRBJ2-3; possibly TRBD1 for D (6 bases). Trimming cost V 4 bases and J 8 bases, with 11 bases left between them. CDR1 and CDR2 (germline): SGHRS, YFSETQ. The CDR3 covers 12 residues. As DNA, the CDR3 is TGCGCCAGCAGCCCCCTCAGGGGTACGCAGTATTTT. Translating it yields CASSPLRGTQYF. The full variable domain, completed using reference TRBV5-1 and TRBJ2-3, is KAGVTQTPRYLIKTRGQQVTLSCSPISGHRSVSWYQQTPGQGLQFLFEYFSETQRNKGNFPGRFSGRQFSNSRSEMNVSTLELGDSALYLCASSPLRGTQYFGPGTRLTVL.

The chain couples TRBV27 to TRBJ1-4; TRBD1 aligns across 9 bases. The CDR3 sequence is 18 residues long. The V and J ends lost 5 bases and 8 bases, in that order; junction bases with no gene match: 18. Germline V gene sequence: CDR1 MNHEY, CDR2 SMNVEV (reference sequence). The CDR3 region has the DNA TGTGCCAGCAGTCCGTTTTCCATCCCGGACAGGGGAGACGAAAAACTGTTTTTT. Amino acid sequence: CASSPFSIPDRGDEKLFF.

This sequence joins TRBV19 and TRBJ1-5, with D perhaps matching TRBD1 (5 bases). Germline assignment: CDR1 LNHDA and CDR2 SQIVND (reference sequence). V was clipped by 3 bases and J by 2 bases, with 5 bases between them. The CDR3 contains 13 residues. In nucleotides, the CDR3 is TGTGCCAGTAGTATCAGGGGCAATCAGCCCCAGCATTTT. Protein sequence: CASSIRGNQPQHF.